These 15 T cell receptor beta chains were sequenced from one sample in a study of blood T cell repertoires in COVID-19. The table came from immunoSEQ multiplex PCR; TCRdb's copy has only in-frame clones and leaves some out. The repertoire has around 260,000 clones, around 89% of them found once; the top ten carry 4%. The material sequenced was peripheral blood. The source is a man aged 55 to 70 who had recovered from COVID-19.

This chain connects TRBV5-6 to TRBJ2-3; 7 nucleotides line up with TRBD1. The J segment lost 3 bases and the V segment lost 5 bases, leaving 3 bases of the junction unmatched. The CDR3 covers 13 residues. CDR1 and CDR2 (germline): SGHDT, YYEEEE. The CDR3 nucleotides read TGTGCCAGCAGACAGGGGATGACAGATACGCAGTATTTT. It codes for CASRQGMTDTQYF.

The genes are TRBV20-1 and TRBJ1-4, with TRBD1 identical over 7 bases. The CDR3 extends over 14 amino acids. CDR1 is DFQATT, CDR2 SNEGSKA, per germline (reference sequence). Unmatched junction bases numbered 8, after V lost 3 bases and J lost 7 bases. The CDR3 bases are TGCAGTGCTAGTGGGGACAGTAGTAGTGAAAAACTGTTTTTT. This codes for CSASGDSSSEKLFF.

The table lists this clone with a few counts. The chain carries TRBV10-3 and TRBJ1-1; D may be TRBD1 (6 bases). CDR1 and CDR2 from the germline V gene are ENHRY and SYGVKD. Trimming cost V 3 bases and J 1 base, with 12 bases left between them. CDR3 length: 15 residues. CDR3 in amino acids: CAISDRGMTNTEAFF. CDR3 nucleotide sequence: TGTGCCATCAGTGACAGGGGAATGACGAACACTGAAGCTTTCTTT.

This chain uses TRBV14 with TRBJ1-4, with D perhaps matching TRBD1 (5 bases). This CDR3 is 17 amino acids long. The germline V gene encodes CDR1 SGHDN and CDR2 FVKESK. Trimming took off 1 base at V and 4 bases at J, with 16 bases between the two ends. The CDR3 nucleotides are TGTGCCAGCAGCCAAGGGGTACAGGAGTGGTTTAATGAAAAACTGTTTTTT. It encodes CASSQGVQEWFNEKLFF.

The chain recombines TRBV30 with TRBJ2-1, with a weak D call TRBD1 (6 bases). CDR1 and CDR2 from the germline V gene are GTSNPN and SVGIG (reference sequence). The V and J ends lost 2 bases and 9 bases respectively, with 17 bases between them. The length of the CDR3 is 14 residues. The CDR3 protein is CAWSQGGGEAEQFF. The CDR3 bases are TGTGCCTGGAGTCAAGGTGGGGGCGAGGCTGAGCAGTTCTTC.

The chain combines TRBV10-2 with TRBJ1-6; the match to TRBD1 covers 7 bases. Per the germline V gene, CDR1 is WSHSY and CDR2 is SAAADI. Losses at the gene ends were 7 bases for V and 7 bases for J; bases not matched to a gene: 7. CDR3 size: 14 residues. The CDR3 DNA sequence: TGCGCCAGCACTCCGGGACAGTGGAATTCACCCCTCCACTTT. It encodes CASTPGQWNSPLHF.

The chain recombines TRBV12-3 or TRBV12-4 with TRBJ1-1; D remains unclear. The CDR3 sequence is 11 residues long. The V end lost 10 bases, the J end lost 3 bases, and 9 bases lay between the germline ends. The CDR3 sequence is CATSYHTEAFF. The DNA for the CDR3 is TGTGCCACCTCCTATCACACTGAAGCTTTCTTT.

This clone was seen a single time. The J gene is TRBJ1-2, the V gene TRBV5-4; D perhaps matches TRBD1 (5 bases). Looked up from germline, CDR1 is SGHNT and CDR2 is YYREEE (reference sequence). V lost 0 bases and J 4 bases, leaving 16 bases between the germline ends. The length of the CDR3 is 16 residues. The CDR3 sequence is CASSLGGLGNRYGYTF. For the CDR3, the DNA is TGTGCCAGCAGCTTGGGGGGACTCGGCAATCGCTATGGCTACACCTTC.

V and J are TRBV27 and TRBJ2-7; D not certain. This CDR3 is built from 13 residues. The V end was cut by 0 bases, the J end by 6 bases, with 9 bases between. Germline CDR1 and CDR2: MNHEY and SMNVEV (reference sequence). CDR3 residues: CASSLSPRSEQYF. The CDR3 DNA reads as TGTGCCAGCAGTTTATCCCCCCGTAGCGAGCAGTACTTC.

The J gene is TRBJ1-6, the V gene TRBV6-1; D not resolved. Germline values: CDR1 MNHNS, CDR2 SASEGT. This CDR3 region has 16 residues. With 4 bases removed from V and 0 bases from J, the gap between germline ends came to 10 bases. The DNA of the CDR3 is TGTGCCAGCAGTGCGGACTTTCGCTCCTATAATTCACCCCTCCACTTT. Translating it yields CASSADFRSYNSPLHF.

The chain joins TRBV5-1 to TRBJ2-1; weak D call: TRBD1 (6 bases). The V end was cut by 4 bases, the J end by 6 bases, with 11 bases between. Per the germline V gene, CDR1 is SGHRS and CDR2 is YFSETQ. This CDR3 is built from 13 residues. CDR3 nucleotides: TGCGCCAGCAGCAAACAGGGTACCAATGAGCAGTTCTTC. It encodes CASSKQGTNEQFF. The full variable domain, completed using reference TRBV5-1 and TRBJ2-1, is KAGVTQTPRYLIKTRGQQVTLSCSPISGHRSVSWYQQTPGQGLQFLFEYFSETQRNKGNFPGRFSGRQFSNSRSEMNVSTLELGDSALYLCASSKQGTNEQFFGPGTRLTVL.

The J gene is TRBJ2-5, the V gene TRBV1; the table gives TRBD2 as D, unverified against the DNA. TRBV1 is a pseudogene. The CDR3 is 16 amino acids. The CDR3 loop is CTSSQDPRGRQETQYF. The CDR3 nucleotides are TGCACCAGCAGCCAAGACCCGCGGGGGCGGCAAGAGACCCAGTACTTC.

The V gene is TRBV5-1, the J gene TRBJ2-2, with D possibly being TRBD1 (5 bases). CDR1 SGHRS and CDR2 YFSETQ come from the germline V gene. Trimming took off 1 base at V and 0 bases at J, with 7 bases between the two ends. The CDR3 sequence is 15 residues long. Here the CDR3 DNA reads TGCGCCAGCAGCTTGACACAGGCGAACACCGGGGAGCTGTTTTTT. Translated, it gives CASSLTQANTGELFF.

The chain employs TRBV13 and TRBJ2-1; 13 bases fit TRBD2. This CDR3 has 20 amino acids. Germline values: CDR1 PRHDT, CDR2 FYEKMQ (reference sequence). V gave up 2 bases and J gave up 0 bases; unmatched junction bases: 10. This CDR3 is CASSLTGTSGEPSSYNEQFF. Written as DNA, the CDR3 is TGTGCCAGCAGCTTAACCGGGACTAGCGGGGAGCCGAGCTCCTACAATGAGCAGTTCTTC.

V usage is TRBV9 and J usage is TRBJ2-5; D remains ambiguous. Per the germline V gene, CDR1 is SGDLS and CDR2 is YYNGEE. This CDR3 contains 15 residues. V lost 5 bases and J lost 2, with 16 bases in between. The CDR3 region is CASSNDLLAQETQYF. For the CDR3, the DNA is TGTGCCAGCAGTAATGACCTATTAGCACAAGAGACCCAGTACTTC.